A single T cell receptor beta chain is shown here with its context. In the original processing: Reference gene primers were amplified, and this amplification served to estimate nucleated cell counts. This table comes from immunoSEQ multiplex PCR, and its TCRdb copy is limited to in-frame clones, with some not included. The V and J calls and clone size come from that table; D and trimming were worked out from the DNA. The profile shows 330,000 or so clones, approximately 89% of them singletons. Germline values: CDR1 SGHAT, CDR2 FQDESV (reference sequence). J was trimmed by 3 bases and V by 5 bases; bases with no gene match: 8. This CDR3 comprises 15 residues. This record comes from a study of blood T cell repertoires in COVID-19. Study in general: Spain, Italy and the United States supplied samples that represented acute and convalescent COVID-19. From T cells, B-cell-depleted T cells, or PBMCs came the material, which was cDNA or gDNA.

Cohort assignment relied on participant-reported clinical history. The gene calls are TRBV11-1 and TRBJ2-7; 9 nucleotides agree with TRBD1. The clonotype was recovered from a middle-aged man in a cohort exposed to, infected with or recovered from COVID-19 (not recorded which). Sequenced sample: PBMCs or T cells enriched from blood (not recorded which). CDR3 nucleotide sequence: TGTGCCAGCAGCCGTAGGACAGGGGCTAGCTACGAGCAGTACTTC. This encodes CASSRRTGASYEQYF.